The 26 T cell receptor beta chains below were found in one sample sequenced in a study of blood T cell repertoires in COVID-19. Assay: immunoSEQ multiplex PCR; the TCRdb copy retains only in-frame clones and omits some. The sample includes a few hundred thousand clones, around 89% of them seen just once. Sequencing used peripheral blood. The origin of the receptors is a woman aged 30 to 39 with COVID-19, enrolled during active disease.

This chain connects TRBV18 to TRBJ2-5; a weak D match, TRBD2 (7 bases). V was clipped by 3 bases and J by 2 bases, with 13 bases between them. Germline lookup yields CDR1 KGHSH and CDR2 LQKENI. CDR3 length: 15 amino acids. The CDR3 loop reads CASSPGGGLQETQYF. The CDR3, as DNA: TGTGCCAGCTCACCCGGCGGGGGCCTTCAAGAGACCCAGTACTTC.

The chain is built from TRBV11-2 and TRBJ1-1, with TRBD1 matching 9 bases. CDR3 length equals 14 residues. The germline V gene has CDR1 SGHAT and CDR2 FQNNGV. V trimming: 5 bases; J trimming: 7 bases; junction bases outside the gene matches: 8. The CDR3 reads CASSPDRGMSEAFF. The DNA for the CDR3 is TGTGCCAGCAGCCCCGACAGGGGGATGAGTGAAGCTTTCTTT.

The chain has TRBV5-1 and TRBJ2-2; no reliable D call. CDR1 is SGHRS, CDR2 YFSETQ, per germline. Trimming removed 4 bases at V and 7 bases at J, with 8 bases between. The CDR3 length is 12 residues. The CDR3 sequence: CASSADRGELFF. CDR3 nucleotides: TGCGCCAGCAGCGCGGATCGCGGGGAGCTGTTTTTT.

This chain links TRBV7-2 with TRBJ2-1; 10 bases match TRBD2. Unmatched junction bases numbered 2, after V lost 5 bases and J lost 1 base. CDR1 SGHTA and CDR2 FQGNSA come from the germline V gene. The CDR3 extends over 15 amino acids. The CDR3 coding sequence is TGTGCCAGCAGCAGGACTAGCGGATCCTACAATGAGCAGTTCTTC. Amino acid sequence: CASSRTSGSYNEQFF.

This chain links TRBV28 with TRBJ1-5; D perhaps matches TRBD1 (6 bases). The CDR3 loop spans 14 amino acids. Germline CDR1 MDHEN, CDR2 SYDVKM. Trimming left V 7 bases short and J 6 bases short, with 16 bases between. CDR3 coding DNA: TGTGCCAGCATAGGGTGGGGGGGCAGTCAGCCCCAGCATTTT. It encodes CASIGWGGSQPQHF. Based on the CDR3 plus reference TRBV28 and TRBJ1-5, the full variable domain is DVKVTQSSRYLVKRTGEKVFLECVQDMDHENMFWYRQDPGLGLRLIYFSYDVKMKEKGDIPEGYSVSREKKERFSLILESASTNQTSMYLCASIGWGGSQPQHFGDGTRLSIL.

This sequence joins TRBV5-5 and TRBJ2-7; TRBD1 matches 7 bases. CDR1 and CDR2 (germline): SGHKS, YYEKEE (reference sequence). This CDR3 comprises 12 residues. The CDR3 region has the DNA TGTGTCAGCAGCACGACAGGGCACGAGCAGTACGTC. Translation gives CVSSTTGHEQYV.

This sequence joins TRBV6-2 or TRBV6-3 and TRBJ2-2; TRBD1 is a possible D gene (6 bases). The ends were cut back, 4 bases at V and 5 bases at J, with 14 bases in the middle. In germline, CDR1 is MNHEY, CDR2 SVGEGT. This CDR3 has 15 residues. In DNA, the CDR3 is TGTGCCAGCAGTTCCGGGCCGAGGGGGACCGGGGAGCTGTTTTTT. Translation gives CASSSGPRGTGELFF.

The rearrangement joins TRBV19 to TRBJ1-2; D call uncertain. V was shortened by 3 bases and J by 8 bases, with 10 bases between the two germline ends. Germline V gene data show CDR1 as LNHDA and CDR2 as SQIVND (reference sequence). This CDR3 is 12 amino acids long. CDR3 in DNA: TGTGCCAGTAGTATTTTCGGTCAAGGCTACACCTTC. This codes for CASSIFGQGYTF.

The CDR3 is CASSHGQGTEAFF. CDR3 bases: TGCGCCAGCAGCCACGGACAGGGAACTGAAGCTTTCTTT. The chain recombines TRBV4-3 with TRBJ1-1, with 8 positions matching TRBD1. Trimming cost V 3 bases and J 5 bases; bases outside gene matches: 2. CDR3 length equals 13 residues. CDR1 LGHNA and CDR2 YSLEER come from the germline V gene.

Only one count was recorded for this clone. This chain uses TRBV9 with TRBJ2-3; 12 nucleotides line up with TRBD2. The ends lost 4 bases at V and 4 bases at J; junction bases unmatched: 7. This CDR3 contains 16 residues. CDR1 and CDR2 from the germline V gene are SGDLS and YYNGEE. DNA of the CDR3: TGTGCCAGCAGCCCGCGGACTAGCGGGATGCCAGATACGCAGTATTTT. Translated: CASSPRTSGMPDTQYF.

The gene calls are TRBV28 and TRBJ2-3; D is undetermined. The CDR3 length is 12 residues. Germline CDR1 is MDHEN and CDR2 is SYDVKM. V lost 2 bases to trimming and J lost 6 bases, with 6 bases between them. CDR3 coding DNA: TGTGCCAGCAGTTTAATTCTGGATACGCAGTATTTT. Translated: CASSLILDTQYF.

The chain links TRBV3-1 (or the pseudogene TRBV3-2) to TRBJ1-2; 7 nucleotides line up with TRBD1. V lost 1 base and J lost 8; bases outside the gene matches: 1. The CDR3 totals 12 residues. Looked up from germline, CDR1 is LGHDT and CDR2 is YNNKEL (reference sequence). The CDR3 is CASSQGQGGYTF. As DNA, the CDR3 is TGTGCCAGCAGCCAAGGACAGGGAGGCTACACCTTC.

This chain's CDR3 is CATSDLGTSGSPDLTDTQYF. The CDR3 nucleotides are TGTGCCACCAGTGACCTGGGGACTAGCGGGAGTCCCGACCTCACAGATACGCAGTATTTT. This chain uses TRBV24-1 with TRBJ2-3, with 14 nucleotides matching TRBD2. The V gene end was trimmed by 4 bases and the J gene end by 2 bases; junction bases not matched to a gene: 13. Germline assignment: CDR1 KGHDR and CDR2 SFDVKD. This CDR3 spans 20 amino acids.

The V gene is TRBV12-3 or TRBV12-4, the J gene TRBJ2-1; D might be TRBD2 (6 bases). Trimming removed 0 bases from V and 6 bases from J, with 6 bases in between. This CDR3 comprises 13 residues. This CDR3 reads CASSLAGGNEQFF. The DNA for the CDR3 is TGTGCCAGCAGTTTAGCGGGAGGCAATGAGCAGTTCTTC.

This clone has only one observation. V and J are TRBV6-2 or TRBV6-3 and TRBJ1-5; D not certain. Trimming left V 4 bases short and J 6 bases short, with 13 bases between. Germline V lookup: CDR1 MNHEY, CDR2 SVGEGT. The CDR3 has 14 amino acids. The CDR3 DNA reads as TGTGCCAGCAGTTCGCCACACCGGGGTCAGCCCCAGCATTTT. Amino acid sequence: CASSSPHRGQPQHF.

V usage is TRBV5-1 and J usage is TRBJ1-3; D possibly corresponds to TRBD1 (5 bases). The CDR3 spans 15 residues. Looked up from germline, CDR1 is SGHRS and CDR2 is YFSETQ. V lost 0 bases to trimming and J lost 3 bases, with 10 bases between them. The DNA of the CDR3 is TGCGCCAGCAGCTTGGTAGGGGCCGGTGGAAACACCATATATTTT. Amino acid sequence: CASSLVGAGGNTIYF. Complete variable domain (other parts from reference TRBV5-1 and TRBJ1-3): KAGVTQTPRYLIKTRGQQVTLSCSPISGHRSVSWYQQTPGQGLQFLFEYFSETQRNKGNFPGRFSGRQFSNSRSEMNVSTLELGDSALYLCASSLVGAGGNTIYFGEGSWLTVV.

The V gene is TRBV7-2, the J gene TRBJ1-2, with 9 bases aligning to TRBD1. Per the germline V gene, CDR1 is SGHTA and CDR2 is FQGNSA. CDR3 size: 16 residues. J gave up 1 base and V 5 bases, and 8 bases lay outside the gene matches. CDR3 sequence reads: CASSDRTGVSNYGYTF. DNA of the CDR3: TGTGCCAGCAGCGACCGGACAGGGGTCAGTAACTATGGCTACACCTTC. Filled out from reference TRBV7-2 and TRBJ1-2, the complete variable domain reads GAGVSQSPSNKVTEKGKDVELRCDPISGHTALYWYRQSLGQGLEFLIYFQGNSAPDKSGLPSDRFSAERTGGSVSTLTIQRTQQEDSAVYLCASSDRTGVSNYGYTFGSGTRLTVV.

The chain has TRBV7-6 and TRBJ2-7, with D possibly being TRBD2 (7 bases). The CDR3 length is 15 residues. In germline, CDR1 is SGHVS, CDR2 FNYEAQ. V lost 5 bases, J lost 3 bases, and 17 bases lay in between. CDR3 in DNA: TGTGCCAGCAGCCCCGGACGCGGGGGCGGCTACGAGCAGTACTTC. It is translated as CASSPGRGGGYEQYF.

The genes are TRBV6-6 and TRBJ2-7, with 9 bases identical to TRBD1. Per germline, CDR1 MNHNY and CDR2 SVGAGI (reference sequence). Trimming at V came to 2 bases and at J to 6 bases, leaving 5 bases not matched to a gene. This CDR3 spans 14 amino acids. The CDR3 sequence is CASSYGQGTGEQYV. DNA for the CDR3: TGTGCCAGCAGTTACGGACAGGGGACAGGCGAGCAGTACGTC.

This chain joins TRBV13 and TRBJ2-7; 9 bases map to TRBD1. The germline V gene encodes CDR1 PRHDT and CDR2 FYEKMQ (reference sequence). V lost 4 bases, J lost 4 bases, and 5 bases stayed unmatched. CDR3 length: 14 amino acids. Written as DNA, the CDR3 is TGTGCCAGCAGCTCCCACGGACAGGGGTACGAGCAGTACTTC. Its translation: CASSSHGQGYEQYF.

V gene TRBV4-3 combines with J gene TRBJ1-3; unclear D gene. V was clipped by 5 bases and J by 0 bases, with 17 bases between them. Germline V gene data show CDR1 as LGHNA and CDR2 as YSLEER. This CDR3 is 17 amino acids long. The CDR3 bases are TGCGCCAGCAGCGCCCGCGCGGGCCTGTTCTCTGGAAACACCATATATTTT. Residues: CASSARAGLFSGNTIYF.

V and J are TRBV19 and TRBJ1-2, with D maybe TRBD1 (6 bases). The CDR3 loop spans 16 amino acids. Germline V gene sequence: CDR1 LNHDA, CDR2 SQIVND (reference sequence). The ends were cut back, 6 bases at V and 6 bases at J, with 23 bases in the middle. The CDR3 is CASSTTPTGSPDGYTF. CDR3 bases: TGTGCCAGTAGCACGACCCCAACAGGGTCTCCCGATGGCTACACCTTC.

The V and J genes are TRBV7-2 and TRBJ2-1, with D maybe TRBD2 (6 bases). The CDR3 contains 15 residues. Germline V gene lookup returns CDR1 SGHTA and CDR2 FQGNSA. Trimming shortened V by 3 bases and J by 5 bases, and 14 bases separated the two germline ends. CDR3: CASSFAGAGNNEQFF. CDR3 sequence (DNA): TGTGCCAGCAGCTTTGCTGGCGCGGGGAACAATGAGCAGTTCTTC.

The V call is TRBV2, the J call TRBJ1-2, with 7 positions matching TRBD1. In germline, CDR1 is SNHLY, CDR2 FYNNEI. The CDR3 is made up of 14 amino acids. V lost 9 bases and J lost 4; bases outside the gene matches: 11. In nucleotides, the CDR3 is TGTGCCAGAGGGTTTACAGGGGTTGTCTATGGCTACACCTTC. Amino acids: CARGFTGVVYGYTF. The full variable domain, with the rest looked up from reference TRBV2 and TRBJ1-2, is EPEVTQTPSHQVTQMGQEVILRCVPISNHLYFYWYRQILGQKVEFLVSFYNNEISEKSEIFDDQFSVERPDGSNFTLKIRSTKLEDSAMYFCARGFTGVVYGYTFGSGTRLTVV.

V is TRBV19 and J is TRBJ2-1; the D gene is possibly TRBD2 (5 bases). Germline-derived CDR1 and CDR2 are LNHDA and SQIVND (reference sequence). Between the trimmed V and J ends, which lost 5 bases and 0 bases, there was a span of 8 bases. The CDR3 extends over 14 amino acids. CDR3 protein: CASSPGSSYNEQFF. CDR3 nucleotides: TGTGCCAGTAGTCCGGGGAGCTCCTACAATGAGCAGTTCTTC.

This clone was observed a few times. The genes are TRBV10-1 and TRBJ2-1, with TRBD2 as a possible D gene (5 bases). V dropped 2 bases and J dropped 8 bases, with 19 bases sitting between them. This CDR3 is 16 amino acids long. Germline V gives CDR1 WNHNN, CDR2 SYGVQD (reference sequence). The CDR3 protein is CASSEESWRTRDEQFF. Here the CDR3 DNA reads TGCGCCAGCAGTGAGGAAAGTTGGAGGACTCGGGATGAGCAGTTCTTC.